Shown below are 6 T cell receptor beta chains from a single sample sequenced in a study of technical replicates of blood from a handful of donors. Measured with immunoSEQ multiplex PCR; TCRdb has only the in-frame clones, and not every one. The data show some 71,000 clones, with approximately 97% seen just once and around 0.3% held by the top ten. Sequencing input: T cells isolated from PBMCs. The receptors here all came from a human donor in good health.

The chain combines TRBV5-1 with TRBJ2-5, with TRBD1 identical over 12 bases. CDR1 and CDR2 from the germline V gene are SGHRS and YFSETQ. The CDR3 has 15 residues. V was pared by 4 bases and J by 5 bases, with 6 bases of the junction left unmatched. The CDR3 protein is CASSEGTGGGETQYF. CDR3 DNA sequence: TGCGCCAGCAGCGAAGGGACAGGGGGCGGGGAGACCCAGTACTTC.

The V call is TRBV30, the J call TRBJ1-2; D gene ambiguous. The CDR3 sequence is 13 residues long. The V gene's germline CDR1 is GTSNPN and CDR2 SVGIG (reference sequence). Trimming left V 0 bases short and J 8 bases short, with 13 bases between. CDR3 residues: CAWSVSGLGGYTF. CDR3 in DNA: TGTGCCTGGAGTGTAAGCGGTCTGGGCGGCTACACCTTC.

This chain connects TRBV29-1 to TRBJ1-1; 9 bases align to TRBD1. The CDR3 sequence is 14 residues long. Trimming took 7 bases from V and 0 from J; bases not matched to a gene: 6. Looked up from germline, CDR1 is SQVTM and CDR2 is ANQGSEA. The DNA for the CDR3 is TGCAGCGGTGGACAGGGGTCTGTGAACACTGAAGCTTTCTTT. Encoded protein: CSGGQGSVNTEAFF.

The chain has TRBV6-6 and TRBJ1-1, with 7 positions matching TRBD1. The CDR3 is 13 amino acids. Germline CDR1 reads MNHNY; CDR2 reads SVGAGI (reference sequence). V gave up 10 bases and J gave up 0 bases; unmatched junction bases: 5. The CDR3 spells CATAQGMNTEAFF. CDR3 coding DNA: TGTGCCACCGCACAGGGGATGAACACTGAAGCTTTCTTT.

The chain employs TRBV7-9 and TRBJ2-5, with 8 bases lining up with TRBD1. Germline CDR1 SEHNR, CDR2 FQNEAQ (reference sequence). Trimming at V came to 1 base and at J to 0 bases, leaving 13 bases not matched to a gene. The CDR3 sequence is 19 residues long. The CDR3 coding sequence is TGTGCCAGCAGCTTAGGGGAACCGGGACAGGCAGCGTACCAAGAGACCCAGTACTTC. Its protein product is CASSLGEPGQAAYQETQYF.

The rearrangement joins TRBV7-2 to TRBJ2-1; tentative D call: TRBD2 (6 bases). The CDR3 spans 14 residues. V was shortened by 2 bases and J by 6 bases, with 11 bases between the two germline ends. Germline CDR1 is SGHTA and CDR2 is FQGNSA. CDR3 nucleotides: TGTGCCAGCAGCTTACTTTACGGGAGCAATGAGCAGTTCTTC. Protein product: CASSLLYGSNEQFF.